Below, 21 T cell receptor beta chains from the same sample are listed, as sequenced in a study of metastatic and nonmetastatic thyroid tumors (dated by TCRdb to about 2020). The library was generated by PCR. Sequencing relied on an Illumina HiSeq 4000. Starting from the raw public reads, TCRdb applied fastp trimming at Q25, assembled clones with MiXCR and retained in-frame beta chains. The sample yields more than 10,000 clones; about 12% were counted once. The ten largest clones represent over 25% of the sample. None of the patients had been given any treatment before thyroid surgery. The sequencing sample was made of blood. The receptors were sampled from a female donor with papillary thyroid cancer or a benign thyroid nodule (not recorded which). Some clones in this sample may be carry-over from other donors' samples.

By sample share, this clone is medium-sized (0.01 to 0.1%). This chain links TRBV28 with TRBJ1-3; unclear D gene. CDR3 length equals 14 residues. Germline assignment: CDR1 MDHEN and CDR2 SYDVKM. Trimming stripped 7 bases from V and 0 bases from J, with 10 bases between. In DNA form, the CDR3 reads TGTGCCAGCACCGATTGGGCCTCTGGAAACACCATATATTTT. Residues: CASTDWASGNTIYF.

Concerning this clone: This could be a read error, since a much larger clone is one nucleotide away. This chain joins TRBV11-2 and TRBJ2-1; tentatively, D is TRBD2 (6 bases). The CDR3 is made up of 15 amino acids. Per germline, CDR1 SGHAT and CDR2 FQNNGV. The DNA of the CDR3 is TGTGCCAGCGGCTTAGATCAGGGAGGATGGGATGAGCAGTTCTTC. It encodes CASGLDQGGWDEQFF.

This clone ranks as medium-sized. V gene TRBV6-1 combines with J gene TRBJ1-2, with 8 positions matching TRBD1. The length of the CDR3 is 13 residues. V was clipped by 4 bases and J by 4 bases; unmatched bases: 2. Germline lookup yields CDR1 MNHNS and CDR2 SASEGT. Written as DNA, the CDR3 is TGTGCCAGCAGTGGGACAGGGATCTATGGCTACACCTTC. It yields the protein CASSGTGIYGYTF.

Within the sample, this clone is medium-sized (0.01 to 0.1%). CDR3 region: CASSSGTSSGGELFF. The CDR3 coding sequence is TGTGCCAGCAGTTCAGGGACTAGCTCGGGCGGGGAGCTGTTTTTT. The chain recombines TRBV28 with TRBJ2-2; 9 nucleotides line up with TRBD2. The CDR3 covers 15 residues. After removal of 4 bases from V and 7 bases from J, the junction contained 7 bases not matched to a gene. CDR1 and CDR2 from the germline V gene are MDHEN and SYDVKM.

This rearrangement joins TRBV5-6 to TRBJ1-1; no firm D call. V was pared by 2 bases and J by 3 bases, with 5 bases between. In germline, CDR1 is SGHDT, CDR2 YYEEEE. The CDR3 is 12 amino acids. The CDR3, as DNA: TGTGCCAGCAGCTTTCGACACACTGAAGCTTTCTTT. Its protein product is CASSFRHTEAFF.

This clone was counted at least ten times. V is TRBV2 and J is TRBJ2-5, with a possible D match to TRBD2 (7 bases). This CDR3 comprises 14 residues. Looked up from germline, CDR1 is SNHLY and CDR2 is FYNNEI. Trimming pared 6 bases from V and 4 bases from J, leaving 15 bases between. The DNA for the CDR3 is TGTGCCAGCAGCCGAGAGGGGGGGACAGAGACCCAGTACTTC. This encodes CASSREGGTETQYF.

This clone was detected many times. The chain employs TRBV27 and TRBJ1-6; 8 nucleotides align to TRBD1. V shed 6 bases, J shed 7 bases, and the junction held 8 bases outside the gene matches. CDR1 MNHEY and CDR2 SMNVEV come from the germline V gene (reference sequence). The CDR3 extends over 15 amino acids. In DNA, the CDR3 is TGTGCCAGCAGCCTGATGACAGGGGCGAATTCACCCCTCCACTTT. Translated: CASSLMTGANSPLHF.

This clone has a count of ten or more. The chain combines TRBV7-3 with TRBJ2-5, with D perhaps matching TRBD1 (8 bases). The CDR3 extends over 15 amino acids. V was shortened by 4 bases and J by 5 bases, with 17 bases between the two germline ends. The V gene's germline CDR1 is SGHTA and CDR2 FQGTGA. The CDR3: CASSSGQGGAETQYF. The CDR3 DNA is TGTGCCAGCAGCTCCGGACAGGGAGGGGCGGAGACCCAGTACTTC.

This clone was recorded at least ten times. The chain couples TRBV5-1 to TRBJ1-1; D is unresolved. V was cut by 0 bases and J by 1 base, with 10 bases left in between. Germline-derived CDR1 and CDR2 are SGHRS and YFSETQ. CDR3 length equals 15 residues. The CDR3 spells CASSLEFGQNTEAFF. CDR3 nucleotides: TGCGCCAGCAGCTTGGAATTTGGCCAGAACACTGAAGCTTTCTTT.

This clone was recorded many times. The sample contains more than one DNA sequence encoding this CDR3. The V gene is TRBV7-9, the J gene TRBJ1-3, with unresolved D. Per germline, CDR1 SEHNR and CDR2 FQNEAQ (reference sequence). The CDR3 totals 14 residues. The V end lost 5 bases, the J end lost 4 bases, and 12 bases lay between the germline ends. CDR3 region: CASSLNQMGNTIYF. CDR3 coding DNA: TGTGCCAGCAGCCTCAACCAAATGGGAAACACCATATATTTT.

This clone has a count of ten or more. The chain joins TRBV19 to TRBJ2-3; 7 bases map to TRBD1. The CDR3 covers 13 residues. The germline CDR1 and CDR2 sequences are LNHDA and SQIVND (reference sequence). The V and J ends lost 7 bases and 2 bases, in that order; junction bases with no gene match: 3. This CDR3 is CASNTGDTDTQYF. The CDR3 region has the DNA TGTGCCAGTAATACAGGGGACACAGATACGCAGTATTTT.

This clone has at least ten counts. This chain uses TRBV5-5 with TRBJ2-2, with D possibly called TRBD1 or TRBD2 (5 bases each). Looked up from germline, CDR1 is SGHKS and CDR2 is YYEKEE (reference sequence). V lost 4 bases and J lost 4, with 17 bases in between. This CDR3 has 16 residues. DNA for the CDR3: TGTGCCAGCAGCGACGGGACCCTAGGAGGCACCGGGGAGCTGTTTTTT. Its protein is CASSDGTLGGTGELFF.

This clone was detected many times. Relative to the germline gene, one junction end is altered; a read error may explain this. This chain uses TRBV7-7 with TRBJ2-1, with 10 bases that match TRBD2. Germline assignment: CDR1 SSHAT and CDR2 FNYEAQ (reference sequence). The CDR3 length is 15 residues. CDR3 nucleotide sequence: TGTGCTAGCAGTCCCGGGACTAGCGTTCTGGATGAGCAGTTCTTC. Residues: CASSPGTSVLDEQFF.

This clone was counted ten times or more. The chain couples TRBV19 to TRBJ1-5, with 9 bases that match TRBD1. Trimming cost V 3 bases and J 2 bases; bases outside gene matches: 2. The CDR3 spans 15 residues. Germline CDR1 reads LNHDA; CDR2 reads SQIVND (reference sequence). The CDR3 spells CASSITGGGNQPQHF. The CDR3 coding sequence is TGTGCCAGTAGTATTACAGGGGGCGGCAATCAGCCCCAGCATTTT.

The chain recombines TRBV7-2 with TRBJ2-2; TRBD2 might be the D (5 bases). Germline V gene data show CDR1 as SGHTA and CDR2 as FQGNSA. The CDR3 is 15 residues long. Trimming took off 0 bases at V and 3 bases at J, with 8 bases between the two ends. Here the CDR3 DNA reads TGTGCCAGCAGCTTAGCGGGAGTCCACACCGGGGAGCTGTTTTTT. It is translated as CASSLAGVHTGELFF.

There are many counts of this clone. The V gene is TRBV29-1, the J gene TRBJ1-2; no clear D gene. The CDR3 is 10 amino acids. Germline V gene data show CDR1 as SQVTM and CDR2 as ANQGSEA. Trimming cost V 4 bases and J 8 bases, with 8 bases left between them. This CDR3 is CSVGSGGYTF. The CDR3 bases are TGCAGCGTTGGTTCGGGCGGCTACACCTTC.

This clone was counted many times. V is TRBV25-1 and J is TRBJ1-5, with a weak D call TRBD1 (5 bases). The V gene's germline CDR1 is MGHDK and CDR2 SYGVNS. V lost 3 bases, J lost 6 bases, and 12 bases lay in between. This CDR3 region has 14 residues. This chain's CDR3 is CASSDRVDFQPQHF. The CDR3 nucleotides are TGTGCCAGCAGTGACAGGGTGGATTTTCAGCCCCAGCATTTT.

This clone was seen repeatedly, ten times or more. This rearrangement joins TRBV7-2 to TRBJ2-7, with D possibly being TRBD1 or TRBD2 (6 bases each). V lost 7 bases and J 4 bases, leaving 14 bases between the germline ends. The V gene's germline CDR1 is SGHTA and CDR2 FQGNSA. The CDR3 runs to 13 residues. This CDR3 is CASTSWGAYEQYF. In nucleotides, the CDR3 is TGTGCCAGCACCTCGTGGGGGGCTTACGAGCAGTACTTC.

In its sample, this clone was seen many times. Being one base from a much bigger clone, this may be a read error. The chain uses TRBV4-1 and TRBJ2-5; no reliable D call. Germline lookup yields CDR1 MGHRA and CDR2 YSYEKL. This CDR3 region has 13 residues. The CDR3 DNA sequence: TGCGCCAACAGCCAAGAACACAGTCAGACCCAGTACTTC. Translated: CANSQEHSQTQYF.

In this sample, this clone turned up many times. The V gene is TRBV20-1, the J gene TRBJ1-4, with TRBD1 matching over 7 bases. The CDR3 runs to 15 residues. V shed 1 base and J 3 bases; nucleotides not matched to a gene: 5. Germline values: CDR1 DFQATT, CDR2 SNEGSKA (reference sequence). CDR3 nucleotide sequence: TGCAGTGCTAGAGGGGACACAGGGGCTAATGAAAAACTGTTTTTT. It specifies CSARGDTGANEKLFF.

This chain connects TRBV12-5 to TRBJ1-3; possible D gene TRBD1, 6 bases. CDR3 length: 17 amino acids. Trimming took off 4 bases at V and 0 bases at J, with 16 bases between the two ends. Germline CDR1 reads LGHNT; CDR2 reads FRNRAP. The DNA of the CDR3 is TGTGCTAGTGGTTCCCCCATAGGGGGGTACTCTGGAAACACCATATATTTT. This encodes CASGSPIGGYSGNTIYF.